The source of this T cell receptor beta chain is a study of cytomegalovirus exposure and HLA in healthy donors listed by TCRdb under 2017. Broadly, across the study: An earlier analysis of a few hundred of the donors reported 250 to 300 Gb of sequence data and 117 million unique TCR beta sequences obtained from approximately 180 million T cells. To study patterns of TCR occurrence, a later analysis re-analyzed previously published TCR beta repertoires from 500 to 850 donors and added high-resolution HLA genotyping. To predict cytomegalovirus infection status, the study brought together high-throughput TCR immunosequencing, statistical association of individual TCRs with disease status, and machine learning. The T cell repertoires of 700 or so subjects were profiled by immunosequencing and related to cytomegalovirus serostatus. A later genetic analysis took genome-wide SNP genotypes for about three fifths of the 666 donors and used that subset as a discovery cohort. Roughly 5 DR-DQ haplotypes were handled as single units for association and clustering, since linkage in the cohort was strong. HLA typing included class I and class II loci at four-digit resolution. The genetic ancestry cluster associated with self-reported Caucasian donors included 81% of the 300 to 450 genotyped donors. The aim of the study was to test whether cataloging public T cell receptors could identify signatures of past pathogen exposure. Rather than drawing on any new phenotypic data, the later analysis identified candidate immune exposures from TCR beta sequences and the way those sequences occurred across donors. Every repertoire in the discovery cohort had been generated on one and the same sequencing platform. Among 398 genotyped donors of the cohort, an average of approximately 240,000 unique TCR beta nucleotide sequences were sequenced per donor, roughly 18% of them non-productive. Roughly 300 gigabases of sequencing data and approximately 85 million unique TCR sequences were included in an early release covering 500 to 750 HLA-typed donors. An earlier analysis of approximately 500 of the donors applied high-throughput TCR beta sequencing to assess whether each TCR beta V gene segment acted as functional or pseudogenic. Along with the approximately 700-subject first cohort, a separate validation cohort of some 130 different subjects was used. The number of typed donors differed by locus: 629-630 for A, B, C, DRB1 and DQB1; approximately 520 for DQA1; approximately 610 for DPA1; and some 470 for DPB1. Donor age, sex, ethnicity and CMV serostatus were compiled alongside the repertoire data. General study outcomes and caveats: Sequencing depth was assumed to be roughly uniform across donors in the presence/absence analyses, though that assumption may not hold. While some public TCRs were present in many individuals, most TCR sequences turned up only very rarely across donors. In a later analysis, HLA-associated TCR beta chains were found to be more clonally expanded and to have lower generation probabilities than equally common non-associated chains. Correlated functional status among segregating V segments might be attributable to linkage disequilibrium, but an unknown experimental factor could not be ruled out. A further reported finding was that TCR beta sequences accurately predicted the HLA-A and HLA-B alleles for most subjects in the first cohort. In a later analysis, most CMV-associated TCR beta chains were found to appear HLA-restricted, with HLA associations seemingly driven largely by CMV exposure. The authors suggested that the approach could potentially be extended to other disease states and immunological phenotypes. In a later genetic analysis, fewer N-insertions in productive TCRs were reported among donors in an Asian-associated ancestry cluster than the roughly 700-donor mean. The earlier analysis of 587 of the donors excluded some 15 rarely observed V segments, including chromosome 9 orphons, because counts were too low. For the cohort, immune exposure information was limited to CMV serostatus. V-gene and J-gene trimming of TCR beta chains was associated with a missense DCLRE1C variant in a later genetic analysis, and the association was replicated in an independent cohort. HLA typing was unavailable for some donors at each locus, so association tests used only the typed subset. Strong co-occurrence of HLA alleles, especially DR and DQ, made assigning TCR associations to individual alleles difficult. This cohort had only TCR beta chains sequenced, and the lack of alpha or paired-chain data limited which features could be detected. Some IMGT-functional V segments, including TRBV6-2 and TRBV6-3, could not be told apart with the 87-base-pair reads, so those segments were excluded. According to a later analysis, TCR association rates differed among HLA loci, with DRB1 alleles showing the most associated TCRs and HLA-C alleles showing the fewest. In the study, around 160 TCR beta chains were listed as associated with cytomegalovirus. At a false discovery rate of 0.05, a later analysis linked roughly 17,000 TCR beta sequences to specific HLA alleles. According to a later analysis, parvovirus B19, influenza, CMV and Epstein-Barr virus appeared linked to several top co-occurrence clusters. In an earlier analysis of some 500 of the donors, most TCR beta V segments appeared in productive rearrangements about 87% or about 30% of the time, broadly matching IMGT annotations. In both the original and validation cohorts, the classifier was reported to diagnose cytomegalovirus status with high specificity and sensitivity. The sequencing pipeline was judged likely to have produced a cluster of highly shared sequence variants as a technical artifact. In vitro tests confirmed that three of the cytomegalovirus-associated TCR beta chains recognize cytomegalovirus antigens.

Trimming removed 3 bases from V and 0 bases from J, leaving 6 bases between the germline ends. From the germline V gene (reference sequence), CDR1 is MNHEY and CDR2 is SMNVEV. The CDR3 goes from the cysteine to the phenylalanine over 13 residues. Only the CDR3 DNA is retained, 39 bases long and in frame from the first base. Receptor amplification or capture employed the immunoSEQ multiplex PCR assay. A mixture of 60 forward primers for TCR Vbeta segments and 13 reverse primers for TCR Jbeta segments was used in the multiplex PCR. Amplification of the CDR3 region of rearranged TCR beta genes was performed with a multiplex PCR assay on genomic DNA. Amplified TCR beta libraries were sequenced as 87-base-pair reads on the Illumina HiSeq System. Concerning the study's data processing: In a later analysis, around 80 million unique TCR beta chains were counted across the roughly 610 repertoires, and roughly 9.9 million of these chains were shared by at least two donors. Raw reads were error-corrected and collapsed into unique sequences by a nearest-neighbor algorithm in which closely related sequences were merged to remove PCR and sequencing errors. Alignment of CDR3 sequences to IMGT reference sequences was used to assign V, D and J gene segments. For a sequence to be retained, at least a six-nucleotide match to both a V gene segment and a J gene segment was required. Rearrangements were classified as productive when the CDR3 lacked stop codons and remained in frame with V and J, and all other rearrangements were classified as non-productive. CDR3 was defined by IMGT convention, running from the second conserved V-encoded cysteine to the conserved J-encoded phenylalanine. The earlier analysis of 587 of the donors excluded sequences that lacked an unambiguous match to a single V gene segment. In an earlier analysis of 450 to 750 of the donors, a V segment was called functional when productive rearrangements were above 56.7%, and segregating when the standard deviation between donors exceeded 5%. To diagnose cytomegalovirus status from the catalog of TCR beta chain sequences, a statistical classification framework was built. In a later analysis, V and J genes were assigned by comparing TCR nucleotide sequences against IMGT/GENE-DB human TR gene sequences. In a later analysis, CDR3 sequences and most-parsimonious VDJ recombination scenarios were assigned using the TCRdist pipeline. In a later analysis, each TCR beta chain was defined by its CDR3 amino acid sequence together with its V-gene family, and reads lacking a unique V-gene family were excluded. In a later analysis, a few hundred highly shared, low-generation-probability nucleotide sequences were removed to address suspected cross-contamination and a sequencing artifact. For each public chain, a later analysis derived a clonal expansion index from normalized ranks of inferred template counts within each repertoire. Generation probabilities in a later analysis came from a VDJ recombination model fitted to out-of-frame rearrangements, and those results were checked against IGoR. In a later analysis, TCR-TCR, TCR-HLA and TCR-CMV co-occurrence was scored with hypergeometric tests, and a repertoire-size bias correction was applied to TCR pairs. To estimate false discovery rates, a later analysis permuted the HLA or CMV assignments 20 times. In a later analysis, co-occurring TCRs were grouped with DBSCAN, and TCRdist sequence similarity was added when clustering was performed within HLA-allele-positive subsets. Repertoires with fewer than 30,000 or more than 120,000 public chains, plus five repertoires with anomalous nucleotide sharing, were excluded from co-occurrence clustering. TCRdb carries this immuneACCESS record with in-frame sequences only. Its versions omit some clonotypes, under half of them owing to an unresolved V gene in the studies checked, with the rest unexplained. The DNA gave D and trimming, while V, J and clone size come from that table. The sample table lists roughly 150,000 clones, about 85% of them with a count of one. The ten biggest clones cover roughly 2.3% of the sample.

In total, just over 650 healthy bone marrow donors made up the cohort. At the time of sampling, every cohort member was nominally healthy, though immune exposures that went unrecorded were likely present. The donor tested CMV seronegative and was one of the 352 seronegative cohort members. A peripheral blood sample was collected from each donor, and TCR beta sequencing was performed on peripheral blood mononuclear cells. Genomic DNA was extracted from the blood cell samples with the Qiagen DNeasy Blood Extraction Kit. This clone was observed once. Its antigen is unknown. Nothing much larger sits one base from this clone, and base qualities are not available.

The chain is encoded by TRBV27 joined to TRBJ2-7, with an unclear D gene assignment. Sequencing input: PBMCs. The receptor was isolated from a woman between 18 and 29 years old in good health and CMV-seronegative. The DNA sequence is as follows: TGTGCCAGCAGTTTGACACACTCCTACGAGCAGTACTTC. Its coded protein is CASSLTHSYEQYF.